The text below deals with one T cell receptor beta chain. Its antigen remains unknown. These data come from a study of blood T cells in healthy people across ages. Notes on the study in general: Changes seen in expanded clonotypes were possibly confounded by donor CMV status left unknown. In older individuals, TCR beta diversity per million T cells was lower, falling roughly linearly with age. Both naive CD4+ cell counts and diversity were greater in long-lived donors than in aged donors.

The authors ran a second PCR of roughly 6 to 11 cycles using a sample-barcoded 5' primer and a J-beta primer mix. The authors tagged each cDNA molecule using a template-switch adaptor with 12 random nucleotides. TCRdb reanalysed the 5' RACE reads using MiXCR and keeps one entry per CDR3 protein. The profile shows roughly 900,000 distinct CDR3 sequences, 40% to 60% of them singletons. There are 15 residues in the CDR3. Deletions cut 5 bases from V and 2 bases from J, with 14 bases between. Looked up from germline, CDR1 is SGHRS and CDR2 is YFSETQ. The chain uses TRBV5-1 and TRBJ2-1, with D perhaps given as TRBD1 or TRBD2 (6 bases each). The TCR sequence derives from a man aged 25 to 40 in good health. Sequences were obtained from blood. The CDR3 DNA reads TGCGCCAGCAGAGGAGGGGCAGGGGCCTACAATGAGCAGTTCTTC. This gives the protein CASRGGAGAYNEQFF.